A single sample gave rise to the 21 T cell receptor beta chains below, sequenced in a study of OX40 agonist ivuxolimab in advanced cancers. Repertoires were generated with immunoSEQ multiplex PCR, while TCRdb's copy carries only in-frame clones and drops some. The sample contains approximately 90,000 clones, roughly 84% of which appear only once. Specimen: CD4+ or CD8+ T cells sorted from blood, collected in a trial of the OX40 agonist ivuxolimab. The receptors were sampled from an adult with an advanced solid tumor such as melanoma, head and neck, liver or kidney cancer.

This chain links TRBV7-9 with TRBJ1-2; tentative D call: TRBD1 (6 bases). V gave up 5 bases and J gave up 3 bases, with 7 bases separating them. This CDR3 has 12 residues. Germline V CDR1 and CDR2: SEHNR, FQNEAQ (reference sequence). CDR3 protein: CASSRGDYGYTF. CDR3 bases: TGTGCCAGCAGCAGGGGGGACTATGGCTACACCTTC.

The gene calls are TRBV6-1 and TRBJ1-5; D remains unclear. The CDR3 is 13 amino acids. The V end was cut by 4 bases, the J end by 0 bases, with 4 bases between. The germline CDR1 and CDR2 sequences are MNHNS and SASEGT. CDR3 DNA: TGTGCCAGCAGTGTTAATAGCAATCAGCCCCAGCATTTT. This encodes CASSVNSNQPQHF.

The chain links TRBV23-1 to TRBJ1-5; unclear D gene. TRBV23-1 is placed among ORFs of uncertain function. V was shortened by 1 base and J by 0 bases, with 19 bases between the two germline ends. CDR3 length: 19 amino acids. CDR3 coding DNA: TGCGCCAGCAGTCAATGTCCCAGGCAGCTACCTTATAGCAATCAGCCCCAGCATTTT. Amino acids: CASSQCPRQLPYSNQPQHF.

With respect to this clone: An end of the junction does not agree with germline; a read error may underlie this. The rearrangement links TRBV7-7 to TRBJ2-6; a weak D match, TRBD1 (5 bases). Per germline, CDR1 SSHAT and CDR2 FNYEAQ (reference sequence). The CDR3 has 15 amino acids. The CDR3 is CASRAANSGANVLTF. The CDR3 nucleotides are TGTGCTAGCAGGGCGGCCAACTCTGGGGCCAACGTCCTGACTTTC.

The chain has TRBV5-4 and TRBJ2-1; TRBD2 agrees at 10 bases. CDR3 length equals 15 residues. Germline trimming cut 5 bases from V and 5 bases from J; bases unmatched to any gene: 7. CDR1 and CDR2 from the germline V gene are SGHNT and YYREEE (reference sequence). CDR3 coding DNA: TGTGCCAGCAGACCTAGACTAGCGGGCGACAATGAGCAGTTCTTC. It codes for CASRPRLAGDNEQFF.

The chain combines TRBV10-3 with TRBJ1-1; 7 nucleotides agree with TRBD1. The germline gives CDR1 ENHRY, CDR2 SYGVKD. The CDR3 consists of 14 residues. After removal of 10 bases from V and 0 bases from J, the junction contained 8 bases not matched to a gene. CDR3 protein: CATGSGQLNTEAFF. The CDR3 DNA reads TGTGCCACCGGTTCGGGACAGTTGAACACTGAAGCTTTCTTT.

This clone was counted a single time. The rearrangement uses TRBV9 and TRBJ2-1, with a possible D match to TRBD1 (6 bases). V was clipped by 0 bases and J by 8 bases, with 15 bases between them. The CDR3 is made up of 15 amino acids. CDR1 and CDR2 (germline): SGDLS, YYNGEE. This CDR3 is CASSVGARGFYEQFF. CDR3 in DNA: TGTGCCAGCAGCGTAGGAGCCAGGGGTTTTTATGAGCAGTTCTTC.

The gene calls are TRBV4-2 and TRBJ2-3; 7 bases match TRBD2. Germline V gene lookup returns CDR1 LGHNA and CDR2 YNFKEQ. J was trimmed by 2 bases and V by 3 bases; bases with no gene match: 8. This CDR3 has 16 amino acids. CDR3: CASSQRAGLPTDTQYF. The DNA for the CDR3 is TGTGCCAGCAGCCAGAGAGCGGGGCTACCCACAGATACGCAGTATTTT.

This chain joins TRBV7-3 and TRBJ1-1; D uncertain. CDR1 and CDR2 (germline): SGHTA, FQGTGA. The CDR3 contains 13 residues. V was trimmed by 5 bases and J by 2 bases, leaving 9 bases between them. The CDR3 loop is CASSIQRNTEAFF. The DNA for the CDR3 is TGTGCCAGCAGCATCCAGAGAAACACTGAAGCTTTCTTT.

J is TRBJ1-6 and V is TRBV21-1; TRBD1 is the table's D call, not checked against the DNA. TRBV21-1 counts as a pseudogene. CDR3 length equals 18 residues. The CDR3 DNA reads as TGTGCCAGCAGCAGCCTATTAGCCAGGGTACTTCAAAATTCACCCCTCCACTTT. Its translation: CASSSLLARVLQNSPLHF.

This chain connects TRBV6-1 to TRBJ2-7, with D unresolved. The V gene lost 7 bases and the J gene lost 3 bases, with 19 bases spanning the gap. CDR1 is MNHNS and CDR2 is SASEGT in the germline V gene. CDR3 length: 15 residues. CDR3 region: CASIVGGFLGYEQYF. CDR3 DNA sequence: TGTGCCAGCATCGTTGGTGGGTTTTTGGGCTACGAGCAGTACTTC.

The chain couples TRBV6-5 to TRBJ1-1; D may be TRBD1 (6 bases). Trimming pared 0 bases from V and 7 bases from J, leaving 15 bases between. The CDR3 is 15 amino acids. Germline CDR1 and CDR2: MNHEY and SVGAGI. The CDR3 sequence is CASSYSGGRTSEAFF. CDR3 DNA: TGTGCCAGCAGTTACTCAGGGGGTCGGACCAGTGAAGCTTTCTTT.

Only one count was recorded for this clone. J is TRBJ1-2 and V is TRBV20-1; no clear D. Germline V lookup: CDR1 DFQATT, CDR2 SNEGSKA (reference sequence). V lost 6 bases and J 10 bases, leaving 9 bases between the germline ends. The CDR3 has 9 amino acids. The CDR3 protein is CSAGAFYTF. The CDR3 DNA reads TGCAGTGCGGGAGCCTTCTACACCTTC.

This clone was detected a few times. V usage is TRBV5-1 and J usage is TRBJ1-2; 10 nucleotides match TRBD1. Trimming cost V 4 bases and J 4 bases; bases outside gene matches: 7. The CDR3 sequence is 15 residues long. Germline V lookup: CDR1 SGHRS, CDR2 YFSETQ. Here the CDR3 reads CASSLPGQGSYGYTF. The DNA for the CDR3 is TGCGCCAGCAGCCTGCCGGGACAGGGGAGCTATGGCTACACCTTC.

This sequence joins TRBV5-5 and TRBJ1-2; D is undetermined. The ends were cut back, 0 bases at V and 7 bases at J, with 19 bases in the middle. Germline V gene sequence: CDR1 SGHKS, CDR2 YYEKEE (reference sequence). The CDR3 is 16 amino acids. The CDR3 region has the DNA TGTGCCAGCAGCTTGGGATGGTCGGTGGGGTTTTCTGGCTACACCTTC. As protein: CASSLGWSVGFSGYTF.

The V gene is TRBV5-8, the J gene TRBJ2-7, with TRBD2 matching over 7 bases. CDR1 is SGHTS and CDR2 is YDEGEE in the germline V gene. With 4 bases clipped from V and 5 bases from J, the junction kept 9 bases outside the gene matches. The CDR3 sequence is 14 residues long. CDR3 in amino acids: CASSPPGGGHEQYF. The CDR3 DNA sequence: TGTGCCAGCAGCCCCCCGGGGGGAGGCCACGAGCAGTACTTC.

A few counts support this clone. V usage is TRBV7-6 and J usage is TRBJ2-7, with a tentative D call TRBD2 (6 bases). Germline lookup yields CDR1 SGHVS and CDR2 FNYEAQ. The CDR3 is made up of 12 amino acids. Trimming removed 5 bases from V and 4 bases from J, with 9 bases in between. CDR3 sequence reads: CASSPRGYEQYF. The CDR3 DNA follows: TGTGCCAGCAGCCCCCGGGGGTACGAGCAGTACTTC.

This clone was picked up a small number of times. The rearrangement joins TRBV18 to TRBJ2-2, with D uncertain. The V gene lost 0 bases and the J gene lost 3 bases, with 8 bases spanning the gap. CDR3 length: 15 residues. The germline V gene encodes CDR1 KGHSH and CDR2 LQKENI. The CDR3 DNA follows: TGTGCCAGCTCACCACCCGAGGCTTACACCGGGGAGCTGTTTTTT. Its protein is CASSPPEAYTGELFF.

The chain carries TRBV9 and TRBJ2-4; TRBD1 agrees at 9 bases. CDR3 length equals 17 residues. Germline CDR1 is SGDLS and CDR2 is YYNGEE. V was pared by 2 bases and J by 1 base, with 7 bases of the junction left unmatched. The CDR3 nucleotides read TGTGCCAGCAGCGTGGATCTTGGACAGGGGGCCAAAAACATTCAGTACTTC. It is translated as CASSVDLGQGAKNIQYF. Combining the CDR3 with reference TRBV9 and TRBJ2-4 gives the whole variable domain DSGVTQTPKHLITATGQRVTLRCSPRSGDLSVYWYQQSLDQGLQFLIQYYNGEERAKGNILERFSAQQFPDLHSELNLSSLELGDSALYFCASSVDLGQGAKNIQYFGAGTRLSVL.

The genes are TRBV4-2 and TRBJ1-5, with 8 bases fitting TRBD1. There are 17 residues in the CDR3. Germline assignment: CDR1 LGHNA and CDR2 YNFKEQ. V dropped 1 base and J dropped 6; count of bases not matched to a gene: 11. CDR3 DNA: TGTGCCAGCAGCCAAGTCCCAGGGGGCGCCCCTGGTCAGCCCCAGCATTTT. Translated, it gives CASSQVPGGAPGQPQHF.

This clone has just a few counts. Here the CDR3 reads CAGKGDRASYEQYF. The CDR3 DNA sequence: TGTGCCGGCAAGGGGGACAGGGCATCCTACGAGCAGTACTTC. The gene calls are TRBV30 and TRBJ2-7, with TRBD1 identical over 9 bases. This CDR3 has 14 residues. The V and J ends lost 8 bases and 1 base, in that order; junction bases with no gene match: 9. In germline, CDR1 is GTSNPN, CDR2 SVGIG (reference sequence).